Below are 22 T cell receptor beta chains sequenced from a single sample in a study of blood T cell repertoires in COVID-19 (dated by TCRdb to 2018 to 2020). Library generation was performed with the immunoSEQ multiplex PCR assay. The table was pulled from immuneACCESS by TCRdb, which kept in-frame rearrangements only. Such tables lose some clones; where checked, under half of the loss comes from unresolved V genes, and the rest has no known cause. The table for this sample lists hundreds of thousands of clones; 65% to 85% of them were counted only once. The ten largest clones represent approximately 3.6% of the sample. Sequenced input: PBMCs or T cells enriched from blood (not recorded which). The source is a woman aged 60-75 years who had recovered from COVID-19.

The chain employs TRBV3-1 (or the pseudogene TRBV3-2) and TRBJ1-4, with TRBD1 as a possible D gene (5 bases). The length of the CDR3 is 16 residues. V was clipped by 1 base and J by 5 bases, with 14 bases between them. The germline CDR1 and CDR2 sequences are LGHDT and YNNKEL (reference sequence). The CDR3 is CASSQGRQTQNEKLFF. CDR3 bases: TGTGCCAGCAGCCAAGGTAGACAGACCCAGAATGAAAAACTGTTTTTT.

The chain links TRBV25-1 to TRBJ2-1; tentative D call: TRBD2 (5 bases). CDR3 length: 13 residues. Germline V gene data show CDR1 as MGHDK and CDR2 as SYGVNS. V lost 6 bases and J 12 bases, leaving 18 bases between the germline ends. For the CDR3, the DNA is TGTGCCAGCAGCTTACTTAGCGCTCGGGGGCAGTTCTTC. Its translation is CASSLLSARGQFF. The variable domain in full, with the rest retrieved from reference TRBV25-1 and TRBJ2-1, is EADIYQTPRYLVIGTGKKITLECSQTMGHDKMYWYQQDPGMELHLIHYSYGVNSTEKGDLSSESTVSRIRTEHFPLTLESARPSHTSQYLCASSLLSARGQFFGPGTRLTVL.

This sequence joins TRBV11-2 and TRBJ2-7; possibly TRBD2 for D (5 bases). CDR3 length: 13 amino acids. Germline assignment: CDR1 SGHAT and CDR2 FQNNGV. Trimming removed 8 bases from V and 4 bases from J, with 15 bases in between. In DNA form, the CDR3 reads TGTGCCAGCCGACTAACCGCTCATTACGAGCAGTACTTC. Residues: CASRLTAHYEQYF.

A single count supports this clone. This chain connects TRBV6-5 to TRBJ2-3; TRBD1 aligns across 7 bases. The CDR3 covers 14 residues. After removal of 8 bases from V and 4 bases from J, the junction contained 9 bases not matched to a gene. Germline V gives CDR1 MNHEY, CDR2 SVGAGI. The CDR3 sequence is CASARGFGADTQYF. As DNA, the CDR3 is TGTGCCAGCGCCAGGGGGTTTGGGGCAGATACGCAGTATTTT.

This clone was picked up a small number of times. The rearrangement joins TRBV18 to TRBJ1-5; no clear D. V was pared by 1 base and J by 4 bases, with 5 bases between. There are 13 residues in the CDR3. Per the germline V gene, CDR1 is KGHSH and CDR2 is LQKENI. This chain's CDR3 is CASSPQENQPQHF. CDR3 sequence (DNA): TGTGCCAGCTCACCACAGGAGAATCAGCCCCAGCATTTT.

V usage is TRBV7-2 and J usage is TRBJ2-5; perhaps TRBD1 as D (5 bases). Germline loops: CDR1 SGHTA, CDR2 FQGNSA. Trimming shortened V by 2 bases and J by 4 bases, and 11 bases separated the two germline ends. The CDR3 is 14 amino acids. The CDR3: CASSLQGPPETQYF. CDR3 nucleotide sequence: TGTGCCAGCAGCTTACAGGGTCCCCCAGAGACCCAGTACTTC.

The CDR3 nucleotides are TGTGCCAGCAGCCCCGCCCCACTATCGGAAGGCTACACCTTC. Amino acid sequence: CASSPAPLSEGYTF. J is TRBJ1-2 and V is TRBV5-4; unclear D gene. The ends were cut back, 4 bases at V and 8 bases at J, with 18 bases in the middle. The germline V gene encodes CDR1 SGHNT and CDR2 YYREEE (reference sequence). The CDR3 runs to 14 residues. The full variable domain, in which reference TRBV5-4 and TRBJ1-2 provide the parts outside the CDR3, is ETGVTQSPTHLIKTRGQQVTLRCSSQSGHNTVSWYQQALGQGPQFIFQYYREEENGRGNFPPRFSGLQFPNYSSELNVNALELDDSALYLCASSPAPLSEGYTFGSGTRLTVV.

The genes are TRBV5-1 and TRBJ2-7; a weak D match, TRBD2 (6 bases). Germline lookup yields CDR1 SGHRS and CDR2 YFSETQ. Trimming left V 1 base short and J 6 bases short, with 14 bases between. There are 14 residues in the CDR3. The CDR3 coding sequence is TGCGCCAGCAGCTTGTCGGGGGTTTCCCTCGAGCAGTACTTC. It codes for CASSLSGVSLEQYF.

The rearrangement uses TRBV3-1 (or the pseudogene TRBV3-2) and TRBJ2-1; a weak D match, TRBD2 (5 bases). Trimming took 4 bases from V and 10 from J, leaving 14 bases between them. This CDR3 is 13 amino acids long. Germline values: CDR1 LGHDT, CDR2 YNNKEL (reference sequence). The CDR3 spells CASSPRTGKEQFF. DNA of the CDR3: TGTGCCAGCAGCCCTCGGACGGGGAAAGAGCAGTTCTTC.

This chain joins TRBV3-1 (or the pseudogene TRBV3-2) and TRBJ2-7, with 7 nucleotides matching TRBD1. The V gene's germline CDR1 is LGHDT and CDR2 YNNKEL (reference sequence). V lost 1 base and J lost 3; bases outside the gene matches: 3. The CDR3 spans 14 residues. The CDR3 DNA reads TGTGCCAGCAGCCAAGGAAACAGGGGCTACGAGCAGTACTTC. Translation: CASSQGNRGYEQYF.

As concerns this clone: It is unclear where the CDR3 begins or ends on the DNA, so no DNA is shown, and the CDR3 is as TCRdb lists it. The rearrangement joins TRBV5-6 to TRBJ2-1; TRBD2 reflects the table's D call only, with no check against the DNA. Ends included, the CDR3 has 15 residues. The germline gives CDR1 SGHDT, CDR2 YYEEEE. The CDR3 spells CASSERVGAGARKFF.

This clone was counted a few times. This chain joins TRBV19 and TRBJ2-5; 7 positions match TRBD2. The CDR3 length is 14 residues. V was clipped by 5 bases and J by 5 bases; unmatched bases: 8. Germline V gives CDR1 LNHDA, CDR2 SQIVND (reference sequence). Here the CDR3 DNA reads TGTGCCAGTAGTGTCGGACTAGTCGGGGAGACCCAGTACTTC. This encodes CASSVGLVGETQYF.

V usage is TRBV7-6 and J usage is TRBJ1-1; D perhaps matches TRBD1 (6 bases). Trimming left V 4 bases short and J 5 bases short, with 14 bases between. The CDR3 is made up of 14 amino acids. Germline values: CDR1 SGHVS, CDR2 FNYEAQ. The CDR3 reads CASSSSTGRTEAFF. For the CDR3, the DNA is TGTGCCAGCAGCTCCTCAACAGGGCGGACTGAAGCTTTCTTT.

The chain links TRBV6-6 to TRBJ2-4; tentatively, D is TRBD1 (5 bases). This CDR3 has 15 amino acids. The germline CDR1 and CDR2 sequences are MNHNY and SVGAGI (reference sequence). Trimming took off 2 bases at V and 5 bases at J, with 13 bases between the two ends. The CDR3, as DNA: TGTGCCAGCAGTTACGCAGGGAACTGGGAAAACATTCAGTACTTC. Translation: CASSYAGNWENIQYF.

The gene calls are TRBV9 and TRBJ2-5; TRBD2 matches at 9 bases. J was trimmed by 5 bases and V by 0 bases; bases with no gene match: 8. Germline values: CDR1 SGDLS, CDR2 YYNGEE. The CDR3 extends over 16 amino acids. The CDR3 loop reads CASSVGLAGPRETQYF. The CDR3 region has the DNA TGTGCCAGCAGCGTAGGGCTAGCGGGGCCTCGGGAGACCCAGTACTTC. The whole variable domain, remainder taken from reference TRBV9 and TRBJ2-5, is DSGVTQTPKHLITATGQRVTLRCSPRSGDLSVYWYQQSLDQGLQFLIQYYNGEERAKGNILERFSAQQFPDLHSELNLSSLELGDSALYFCASSVGLAGPRETQYFGPGTRLLVL.

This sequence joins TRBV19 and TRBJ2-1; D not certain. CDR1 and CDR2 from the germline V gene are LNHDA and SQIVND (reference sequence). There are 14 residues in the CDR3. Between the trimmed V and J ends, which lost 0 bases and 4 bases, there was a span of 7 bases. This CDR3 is CASSIDTEYNEQFF. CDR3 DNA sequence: TGTGCCAGTAGTATAGATACGGAGTACAATGAGCAGTTCTTC. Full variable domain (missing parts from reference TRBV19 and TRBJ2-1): DGGITQSPKYLFRKEGQNVTLSCEQNLNHDAMYWYRQDPGQGLRLIYYSQIVNDFQKGDIAEGYSVSREKKESFPLTVTSAQKNPTAFYLCASSIDTEYNEQFFGPGTRLTVL.

The CDR3 DNA reads TGTGCCAGCAGCTTGTTCGCTGGGACTGGCACAGATACGCAGTATTTT. Its protein is CASSLFAGTGTDTQYF. The V call is TRBV5-6, the J call TRBJ2-3, with D possibly being TRBD2 (6 bases). V lost 1 base to trimming and J lost 1 base, with 13 bases between them. The CDR3 is made up of 16 amino acids. Germline loops: CDR1 SGHDT, CDR2 YYEEEE.

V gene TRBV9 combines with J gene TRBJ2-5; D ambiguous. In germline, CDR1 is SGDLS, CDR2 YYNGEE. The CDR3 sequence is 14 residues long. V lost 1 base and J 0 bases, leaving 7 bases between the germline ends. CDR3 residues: CASSVWADQETQYF. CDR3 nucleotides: TGTGCCAGCAGCGTATGGGCAGACCAAGAGACCCAGTACTTC.

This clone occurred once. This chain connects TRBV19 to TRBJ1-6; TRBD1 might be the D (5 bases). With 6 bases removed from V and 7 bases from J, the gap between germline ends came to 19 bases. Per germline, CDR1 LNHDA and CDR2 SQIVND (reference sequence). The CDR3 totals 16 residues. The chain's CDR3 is CASSHGGGPGNSPLHF. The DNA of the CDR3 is TGTGCCAGTAGCCATGGGGGGGGACCAGGGAATTCACCCCTCCACTTT.

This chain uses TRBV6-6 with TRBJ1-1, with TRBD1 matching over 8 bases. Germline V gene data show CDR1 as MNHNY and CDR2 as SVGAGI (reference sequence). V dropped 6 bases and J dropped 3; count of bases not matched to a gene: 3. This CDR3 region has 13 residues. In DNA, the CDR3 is TGTGCCAGCAGAGTGACAGGGGACACTGAAGCTTTCTTT. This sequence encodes CASRVTGDTEAFF.

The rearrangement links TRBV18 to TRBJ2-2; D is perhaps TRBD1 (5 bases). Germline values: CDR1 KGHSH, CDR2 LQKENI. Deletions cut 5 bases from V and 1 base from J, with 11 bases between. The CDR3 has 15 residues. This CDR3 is CASSSRQLNTGELFF. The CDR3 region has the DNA TGTGCCAGCTCATCTCGACAGTTGAACACCGGGGAGCTGTTTTTT.

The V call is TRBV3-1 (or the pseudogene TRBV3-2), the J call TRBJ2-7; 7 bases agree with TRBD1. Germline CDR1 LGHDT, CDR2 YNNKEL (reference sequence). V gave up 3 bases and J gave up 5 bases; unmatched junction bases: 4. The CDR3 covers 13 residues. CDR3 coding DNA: TGTGCCAGCAGCCAGGGACAGTGGCACGAGCAGTACTTC. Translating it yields CASSQGQWHEQYF.